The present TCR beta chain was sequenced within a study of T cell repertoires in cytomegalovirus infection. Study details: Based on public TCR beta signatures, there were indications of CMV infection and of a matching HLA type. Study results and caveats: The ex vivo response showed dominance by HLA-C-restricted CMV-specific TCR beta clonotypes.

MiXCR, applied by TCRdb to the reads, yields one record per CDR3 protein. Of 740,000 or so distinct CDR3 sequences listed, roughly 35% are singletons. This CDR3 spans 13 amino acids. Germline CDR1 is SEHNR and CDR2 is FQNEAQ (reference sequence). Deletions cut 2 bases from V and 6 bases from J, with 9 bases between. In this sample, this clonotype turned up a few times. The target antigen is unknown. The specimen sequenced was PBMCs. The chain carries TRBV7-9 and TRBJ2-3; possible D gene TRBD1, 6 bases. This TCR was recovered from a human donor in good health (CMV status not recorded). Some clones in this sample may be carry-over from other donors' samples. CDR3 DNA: TGTGCCAGCAGCTTAACAGGGCTGGATACGCAGTATTTT. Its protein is CASSLTGLDTQYF.